Each of the 26 T cell receptor beta chains below was sequenced from the same sample in a study of blood T cell repertoires in COVID-19. Using immunoSEQ multiplex PCR, the repertoire was profiled, and TCRdb retains in-frame clones only, with some absent. Of approximately 280,000 clones listed, approximately 86% are singletons. Sequences were obtained from peripheral blood. The receptors originated from a man younger than 30 with active or convalescent COVID-19.

The genes are TRBV2 and TRBJ2-2; D possibly corresponds to TRBD1 (5 bases). Per germline, CDR1 SNHLY and CDR2 FYNNEI. The V end was cut by 4 bases, the J end by 5 bases, with 17 bases between. There are 16 residues in the CDR3. Written as DNA, the CDR3 is TGTGCCAGCAGTGGGGCGGCAGGGCGGCGGACCGGGGAGCTGTTTTTT. Translating gives CASSGAAGRRTGELFF. Full variable domain (remainder filled in from reference TRBV2 and TRBJ2-2): EPEVTQTPSHQVTQMGQEVILRCVPISNHLYFYWYRQILGQKVEFLVSFYNNEISEKSEIFDDQFSVERPDGSNFTLKIRSTKLEDSAMYFCASSGAAGRRTGELFFGEGSRLTVL.

The genes are TRBV20-1 and TRBJ2-5; 8 nucleotides agree with TRBD2. The V gene end was trimmed by 3 bases and the J gene end by 5 bases; junction bases not matched to a gene: 11. This CDR3 is built from 15 residues. CDR1 is DFQATT and CDR2 is SNEGSKA in the germline V gene (reference sequence). CDR3: CSASPLAGQGETQYF. Here the CDR3 DNA reads TGCAGTGCTAGTCCGTTAGCGGGGCAGGGGGAGACCCAGTACTTC.

V gene TRBV7-9 combines with J gene TRBJ2-1, with 9 nucleotides matching TRBD2. From germline, CDR1 is SEHNR and CDR2 FQNEAQ (reference sequence). With 5 bases clipped from V and 7 bases from J, the junction kept 12 bases outside the gene matches. This CDR3 spans 16 amino acids. DNA of the CDR3: TGTGCCAGCAGCCCGCTCGAAGCGGGGGGCCTAAATGAGCAGTTCTTC. It translates to CASSPLEAGGLNEQFF. Variable domain in full (rest from reference TRBV7-9 and TRBJ2-1): DTGVSQNPRHKITKRGQNVTFRCDPISEHNRLYWYRQTLGQGPEFLTYFQNEAQLEKSRLLSDRFSAERPKGSFSTLEIQRTEQGDSAMYLCASSPLEAGGLNEQFFGPGTRLTVL.

This clone was seen once. This chain connects TRBV6-1 to TRBJ1-2; unclear D gene. Germline CDR1 MNHNS, CDR2 SASEGT. The V gene lost 3 bases and the J gene lost 7 bases, with 15 bases spanning the gap. The CDR3 is made up of 14 amino acids. The CDR3 bases are TGTGCCAGCAGTGATATAGGGAGGAAGAGTGGCTACACCTTC. It codes for CASSDIGRKSGYTF.

J is TRBJ2-5 and V is TRBV11-3; D gene unclear. Germline V gene lookup returns CDR1 SGHNT and CDR2 YENEEA. This CDR3 comprises 13 residues. The ends were cut back, 2 bases at V and 3 bases at J, with 7 bases in the middle. CDR3 loop: CASSLSLEETQYF. The CDR3 nucleotides read TGTGCCAGCAGCTTATCTCTCGAAGAGACCCAGTACTTC.

The rearrangement links TRBV19 to TRBJ1-1; TRBD1 matches 9 bases. Trimming removed 9 bases from V and 8 bases from J; junction bases left unmatched: 7. Germline CDR1 reads LNHDA; CDR2 reads SQIVND (reference sequence). The CDR3 spans 12 residues. CDR3 residues: CASLQGAREAFF. CDR3 DNA sequence: TGTGCCAGCTTACAGGGGGCGAGGGAAGCTTTCTTT.

The chain has TRBV24-1 and TRBJ2-2; tentative D call: TRBD2 (5 bases). CDR3 length: 13 amino acids. Per germline, CDR1 KGHDR and CDR2 SFDVKD. Trimming took 6 bases from V and 4 from J, leaving 8 bases between them. CDR3 amino acids: CATSRGPTGELFF. The CDR3, as DNA: TGTGCCACCAGTCGAGGGCCCACCGGGGAGCTGTTTTTT.

V is TRBV6-2 or TRBV6-3 and J is TRBJ2-7; TRBD1 matches 10 bases. Looked up from germline, CDR1 is MNHEY and CDR2 is SVGEGT. The ends lost 2 bases at V and 2 bases at J; junction bases unmatched: 6. CDR3 size: 16 residues. The CDR3 DNA reads as TGTGCCAGCAGTTACGACAGGGGGCCAACCCCCTACGAGCAGTACTTC. It encodes CASSYDRGPTPYEQYF.

The gene calls are TRBV2 and TRBJ1-5, with D perhaps TRBD1 (5 bases). V was clipped by 4 bases and J by 2 bases, with 12 bases between them. This CDR3 has 15 residues. Germline V gene data show CDR1 as SNHLY and CDR2 as FYNNEI. CDR3 sequence (DNA): TGTGCCAGCAGTGGGGGGGGGTATGGCAATCAGCCCCAGCATTTT. Amino acids: CASSGGGYGNQPQHF.

The chain has TRBV11-2 and TRBJ2-1; 9 bases align to TRBD2. Germline CDR1 and CDR2: SGHAT and FQNNGV. The CDR3 totals 14 residues. Trimming removed 6 bases from V and 6 bases from J; junction bases left unmatched: 6. The DNA for the CDR3 is TGTGCCAGCAGACAAACGACTAGCGGCAATGAGCAGTTCTTC. It specifies CASRQTTSGNEQFF.

Only one count was recorded for this clone. The rearrangement joins TRBV6-5 to TRBJ1-4, with 8 bases lining up with TRBD1. The germline gives CDR1 MNHEY, CDR2 SVGAGI. The CDR3 length is 14 residues. V gave up 7 bases and J gave up 5 bases; unmatched junction bases: 6. CDR3 in amino acids: CASNTQGENEKLFF. DNA for the CDR3: TGTGCCAGCAACACACAGGGGGAGAATGAAAAACTGTTTTTT.

V and J are TRBV6-5 and TRBJ1-1; 8 bases align to TRBD1. CDR1 MNHEY and CDR2 SVGAGI come from the germline V gene. V lost 2 bases and J lost 5; bases outside the gene matches: 7. This CDR3 has 15 residues. The CDR3 DNA reads TGTGCCAGCAGTTACGGACAGGGCTTGGGAACTGAAGCTTTCTTT. This translates into CASSYGQGLGTEAFF.

Worth noting for this clone: Other DNA sequences in the same sample also yield this CDR3. The V call is TRBV7-8, the J call TRBJ2-7, with D possibly matching TRBD2 (5 bases). The CDR3 sequence is 12 residues long. V lost 2 bases, J lost 4 bases, and 6 bases lay in between. From germline, CDR1 is SGHVS and CDR2 FQNEAQ. CDR3 sequence: CASSLRGYEQYF. The CDR3 nucleotides read TGTGCCAGCAGCTTACGGGGTTACGAGCAGTACTTC.

V usage is TRBV5-5 and J usage is TRBJ1-2, with TRBD1 as a possible D gene (5 bases). The germline gives CDR1 SGHKS, CDR2 YYEKEE (reference sequence). Between the trimmed V and J ends, which lost 0 bases and 3 bases, there was a span of 6 bases. The CDR3 has 13 residues. The CDR3 sequence: CASSLGRDYGYTF. As DNA, the CDR3 is TGTGCCAGCAGCTTGGGCAGGGACTATGGCTACACCTTC.

This chain links TRBV15 with TRBJ2-7, with D perhaps TRBD1 (6 bases). This CDR3 spans 12 amino acids. Looked up from germline, CDR1 is LNHNV and CDR2 is YYDKDF (reference sequence). The V and J ends lost 5 bases and 6 bases respectively, with 11 bases between them. The DNA for the CDR3 is TGTGCCACCAGCCCCGGGACACTCGAGCAGTACTTC. Residues: CATSPGTLEQYF.

This clone appeared a single time. This chain uses TRBV5-1 with TRBJ1-2; D not resolved. Per germline, CDR1 SGHRS and CDR2 YFSETQ. Trimming shortened V by 2 bases and J by 0 bases, and 5 bases separated the two germline ends. The CDR3 has 13 residues. The CDR3 reads CASSFGANYGYTF. CDR3 bases: TGCGCCAGCAGCTTCGGTGCTAACTATGGCTACACCTTC.

The V and J genes are TRBV7-2 and TRBJ1-5, with TRBD1 matching over 7 bases. Trimming at V came to 1 base and at J to 4 bases, leaving 4 bases not matched to a gene. Germline CDR1 reads SGHTA; CDR2 reads FQGNSA. The length of the CDR3 is 15 residues. The CDR3 loop is CASSLEGTANQPQHF. CDR3 DNA: TGTGCCAGCAGCTTAGAAGGGACAGCAAATCAGCCCCAGCATTTT.

Notes on this clone: Other DNA sequences in the same sample also yield this CDR3. The chain is built from TRBV9 and TRBJ2-7, with TRBD1 matching 10 bases. The CDR3 runs to 15 residues. V gave up 0 bases and J gave up 2 bases; unmatched junction bases: 2. From germline, CDR1 is SGDLS and CDR2 YYNGEE. The CDR3 is CASSVGDRGPYEQYF. The CDR3 nucleotides are TGTGCCAGCAGCGTAGGGGACAGGGGCCCCTACGAGCAGTACTTC.

V gene TRBV2 combines with J gene TRBJ1-4; maybe TRBD1 (5 bases). V gave up 6 bases and J gave up 0 bases, with 14 bases separating them. This CDR3 is built from 16 residues. Germline V gives CDR1 SNHLY, CDR2 FYNNEI. CDR3 sequence reads: CASSPWGGSTNEKLFF. As DNA, the CDR3 is TGTGCCAGCAGCCCATGGGGGGGATCAACTAATGAAAAACTGTTTTTT.

The chain combines TRBV2 with TRBJ2-7; D is perhaps TRBD1 (6 bases). Between the trimmed V and J ends, which lost 8 bases and 5 bases, there was a span of 25 bases. Germline assignment: CDR1 SNHLY and CDR2 FYNNEI. CDR3 length: 16 amino acids. The CDR3 bases are TGTGCCAGCCGAAGGGGATCGATACAGGGTCCCCACGAGCAGTACTTC. Amino acids: CASRRGSIQGPHEQYF. The entire variable domain, with the rest obtained from reference TRBV2 and TRBJ2-7, is as follows: EPEVTQTPSHQVTQMGQEVILRCVPISNHLYFYWYRQILGQKVEFLVSFYNNEISEKSEIFDDQFSVERPDGSNFTLKIRSTKLEDSAMYFCASRRGSIQGPHEQYFGPGTRLTVT.

V gene TRBV5-4 combines with J gene TRBJ1-1; D not certain. Deletions cut 7 bases from V and 0 bases from J, with 13 bases between. This CDR3 is 14 amino acids long. The germline V gene has CDR1 SGHNT and CDR2 YYREEE (reference sequence). CDR3 sequence: CASRSRFMNTEAFF. As DNA, the CDR3 is TGTGCCAGCCGATCCAGGTTCATGAACACTGAAGCTTTCTTT.

V usage is TRBV6-5 and J usage is TRBJ2-3, with TRBD1 matching 7 bases. Trimming at V came to 7 bases and at J to 4 bases, leaving 5 bases not matched to a gene. The CDR3 is 13 amino acids. CDR1 is MNHEY and CDR2 is SVGAGI in the germline V gene. The DNA of the CDR3 is TGTGCCAGCACACAGGGGATAGCAGATACGCAGTATTTT. As protein: CASTQGIADTQYF.

This chain joins TRBV6-1 and TRBJ1-6; D gene uncertain. Between the trimmed V and J ends, which lost 3 bases and 0 bases, there was a span of 9 bases. The CDR3 is 16 residues long. Germline V gives CDR1 MNHNS, CDR2 SASEGT. The CDR3 protein is CASSDPLSSYNSPLHF. The CDR3 bases are TGTGCCAGCAGTGACCCGCTTAGCTCCTATAATTCACCCCTCCACTTT.

The J gene is TRBJ1-5, the V gene TRBV5-1; 7 bases line up with TRBD1. V was clipped by 3 bases and J by 5 bases; unmatched bases: 11. Per germline, CDR1 SGHRS and CDR2 YFSETQ. The CDR3 is 16 amino acids. CDR3 bases: TGCGCCAGCAGCTCCGAGAAACAGGGGCCTGATCAGCCCCAGCATTTT. It translates to CASSSEKQGPDQPQHF.

This clone was seen a handful of times. A junction end diverges from the germline sequence, so it may reflect a read error. This chain joins TRBV7-9 and TRBJ1-2, with D maybe TRBD1 (6 bases). The CDR3 is 16 amino acids. Germline V gene data show CDR1 as SEHNR and CDR2 as FQNEAQ (reference sequence). In DNA, the CDR3 is TGTGCCAGCAGCTTAGCGCTACGGGGGGCTAATTATGGCTACACCTTC. Translated, it gives CASSLALRGANYGYTF. The full variable domain, its missing parts supplied by reference TRBV7-9 and TRBJ1-2, is DTGVSQNPRHKITKRGQNVTFRCDPISEHNRLYWYRQTLGQGPEFLTYFQNEAQLEKSRLLSDRFSAERPKGSFSTLEIQRTEQGDSAMYLCASSLALRGANYGYTFGSGTRLTVV.

The CDR3 DNA is TGTGCCAGCAGTTTCCCATCCGGGACATCTGGAAACACCATATATTTT. Its protein is CASSFPSGTSGNTIYF. V usage is TRBV28 and J usage is TRBJ1-3, with D perhaps TRBD1 (6 bases). V lost 3 bases and J 1 base, leaving 13 bases between the germline ends. The CDR3 spans 16 residues. Germline lookup yields CDR1 MDHEN and CDR2 SYDVKM.